This is a list of T cell receptor beta chains from one sample in a study of T cells after yellow fever vaccination. TCRdb re-derived calls from the 5' RACE reads in MiXCR, one entry per CDR3 protein. The sample includes 400,000 to 650,000 distinct CDR3 sequences, roughly 22% of them seen just once. Material: PBMCs, obtained around 3 weeks after the first yellow fever vaccination. These receptors all stem from a man younger than 35 who received the YFV17D yellow fever vaccine. Each CDR3 is given with its conserved first and last residue. Each record gives: CDR3 protein, V gene, J gene.

CATGGGLGARHF,TRBV10-3,TRBJ1-5
CSVAIEGQGDTQYF,TRBV29-1,TRBJ2-3
CASSQGKRPQHF,TRBV7-9,TRBJ1-5
CASSYQTSDGYTF,TRBV5-6,TRBJ1-2
CASSQDRDNYGYTF,TRBV4-1,TRBJ1-2
CASSQDTQRGGRSEQFF,TRBV4-3,TRBJ2-1
CASSQSGGATDTQYF,TRBV7-7,TRBJ2-3
CASSLYPGPNYEQYF,TRBV7-3,TRBJ2-7
CASSRDRGTYEQYF,TRBV5-1,TRBJ2-7
CASSTDAHNEQFF,TRBV7-2,TRBJ2-1
CASSEGRRGSGYGYTF,TRBV6-1,TRBJ1-2
CASSYGSIGETQYF,TRBV6-5,TRBJ2-5
CSVSVGISNQPQHF,TRBV29-1,TRBJ1-5
CATHPDFTDTQYF,TRBV10-3,TRBJ2-3
CASSSYRGSSYEQYF,TRBV7-2,TRBJ2-7
CASSDRVKYEQYF,TRBV5-1,TRBJ2-7
CASSPRGATVDTQYF,TRBV12-3/TRBV12-4,TRBJ2-3
CASSQALQSPLHF,TRBV4-3,TRBJ1-6
CASSRMAGQGEDYEQYF,TRBV6-1,TRBJ2-7
CASSVAFGGRGELFF,TRBV9,TRBJ2-2
CSVELILHTEAFF,TRBV29-1,TRBJ1-1
CASSFPADTQYF,TRBV27,TRBJ2-3
CASSQIEAGEADTGELFF,TRBV4-3,TRBJ2-2
CASRRQGFNEKLFF,TRBV12-3/TRBV12-4,TRBJ1-4
CAWSVHRGGYTF,TRBV30,TRBJ1-2
CASSDTGGGTTGELFF,TRBV2,TRBJ2-2
CASSQGLSGGRPYLFF,TRBV4-3,TRBJ2-1
CASSQGRPMNTEAFF,TRBV4-1,TRBJ1-1
CASSFSRGGYGYTF,TRBV5-5,TRBJ1-2
CASTRTARGTGELFF,TRBV12-3/TRBV12-4,TRBJ2-2
CASSSGTYYNEQFF,TRBV12-3/TRBV12-4,TRBJ2-1
CSASPRGLGVGELFF,TRBV20-1,TRBJ2-2
CASSSLKGTYGYTF,TRBV5-4,TRBJ1-2
CASSLGSGRTEAFF,TRBV7-6,TRBJ1-1
CASSSRTGQETQYF,TRBV5-4,TRBJ2-5
CASSLGMGGNEQFF,TRBV5-1,TRBJ2-1